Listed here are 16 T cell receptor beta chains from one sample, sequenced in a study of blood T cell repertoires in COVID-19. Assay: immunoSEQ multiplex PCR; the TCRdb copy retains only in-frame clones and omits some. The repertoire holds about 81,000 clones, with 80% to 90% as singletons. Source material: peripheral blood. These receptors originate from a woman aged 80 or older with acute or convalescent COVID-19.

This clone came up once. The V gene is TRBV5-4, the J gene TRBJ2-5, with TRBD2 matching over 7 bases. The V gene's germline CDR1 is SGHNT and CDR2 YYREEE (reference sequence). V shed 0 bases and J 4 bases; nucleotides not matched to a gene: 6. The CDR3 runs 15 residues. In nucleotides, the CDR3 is TGTGCCAGCAGCTTGGCCGGGGCTAGCGGAGAGACCCAGTACTTC. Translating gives CASSLAGASGETQYF.

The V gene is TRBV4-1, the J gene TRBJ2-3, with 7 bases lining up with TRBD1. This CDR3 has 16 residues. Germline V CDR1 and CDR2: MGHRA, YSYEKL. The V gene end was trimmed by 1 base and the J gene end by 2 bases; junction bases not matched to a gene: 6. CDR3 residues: CASSQVQGVNTDTQYF. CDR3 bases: TGCGCCAGCAGCCAAGTGCAGGGGGTGAACACAGATACGCAGTATTTT.

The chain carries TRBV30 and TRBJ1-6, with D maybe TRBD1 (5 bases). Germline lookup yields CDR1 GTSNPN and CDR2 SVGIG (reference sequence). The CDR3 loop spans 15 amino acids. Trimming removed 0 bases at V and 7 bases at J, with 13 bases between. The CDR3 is CAWSVRGTANSPLHF. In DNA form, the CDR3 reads TGTGCCTGGAGTGTACGGGGGACGGCGAATTCACCCCTCCACTTT.

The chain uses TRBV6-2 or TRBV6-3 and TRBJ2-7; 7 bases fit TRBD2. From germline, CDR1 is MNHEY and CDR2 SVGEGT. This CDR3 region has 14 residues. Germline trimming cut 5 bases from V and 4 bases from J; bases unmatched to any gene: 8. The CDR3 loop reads CASSIEIGRYEQYF. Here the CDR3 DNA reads TGTGCCAGCAGTATCGAGATCGGGAGGTACGAGCAGTACTTC.

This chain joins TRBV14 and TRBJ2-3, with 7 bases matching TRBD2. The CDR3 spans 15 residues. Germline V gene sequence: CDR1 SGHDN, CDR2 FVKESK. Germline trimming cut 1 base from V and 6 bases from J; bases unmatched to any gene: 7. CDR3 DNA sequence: TGTGCCAGCAGCCAAGTAGCGGGCGTCGGGGATACGCAGTATTTT. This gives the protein CASSQVAGVGDTQYF. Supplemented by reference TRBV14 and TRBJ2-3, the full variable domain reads EAGVTQFPSHSVIEKGQTVTLRCDPISGHDNLYWYRRVMGKEIKFLLHFVKESKQDESGMPNNRFLAERTGGTYSTLKVQPAELEDSGVYFCASSQVAGVGDTQYFGPGTRLTVL.

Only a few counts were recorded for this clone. CDR3 DNA: TGTGCCAGCAGCCAAGGGGTGGGACTAGCGGGAAACCTCTACGAGCAGTACTTC. Amino acids: CASSQGVGLAGNLYEQYF. The chain links TRBV14 to TRBJ2-7; 13 bases match TRBD2. There are 18 residues in the CDR3. Trimming removed 1 base from V and 3 bases from J; junction bases left unmatched: 9. The germline gives CDR1 SGHDN, CDR2 FVKESK.

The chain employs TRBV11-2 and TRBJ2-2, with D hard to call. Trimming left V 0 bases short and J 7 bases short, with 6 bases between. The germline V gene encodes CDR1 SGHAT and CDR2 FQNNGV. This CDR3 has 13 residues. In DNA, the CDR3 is TGTGCCAGCAGCTTAGAACTTCTCGGGGAGCTGTTTTTT. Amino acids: CASSLELLGELFF.

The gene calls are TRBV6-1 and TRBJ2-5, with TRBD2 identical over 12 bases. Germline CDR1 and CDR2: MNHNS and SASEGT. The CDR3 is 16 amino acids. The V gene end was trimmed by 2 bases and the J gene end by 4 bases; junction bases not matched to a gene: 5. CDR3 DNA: TGTGCCAGCAGTGAAATTCTAGCGGGGGGGGCAGAGACCCAGTACTTC. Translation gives CASSEILAGGAETQYF.

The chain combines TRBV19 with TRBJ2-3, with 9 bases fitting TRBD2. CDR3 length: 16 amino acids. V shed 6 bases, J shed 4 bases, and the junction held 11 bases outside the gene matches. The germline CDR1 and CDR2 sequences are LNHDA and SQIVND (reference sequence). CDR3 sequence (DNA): TGTGCCAGTAGGGATCCTAGCGGGGTCGTCCCAGATACGCAGTATTTT. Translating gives CASRDPSGVVPDTQYF.

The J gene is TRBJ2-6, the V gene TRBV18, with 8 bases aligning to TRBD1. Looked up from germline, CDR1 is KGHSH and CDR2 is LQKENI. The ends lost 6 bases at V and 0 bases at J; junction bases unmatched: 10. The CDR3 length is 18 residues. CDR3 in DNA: TGTGCCAGCTCGCCCTTAGGGACAGGCGGCTCTGGGGCCAACGTCCTGACTTTC. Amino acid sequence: CASSPLGTGGSGANVLTF.

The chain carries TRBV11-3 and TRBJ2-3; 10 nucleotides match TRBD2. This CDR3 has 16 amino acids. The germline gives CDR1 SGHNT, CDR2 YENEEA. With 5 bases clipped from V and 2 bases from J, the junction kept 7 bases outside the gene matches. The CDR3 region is CASSHGTSATTDTQYF. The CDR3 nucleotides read TGTGCCAGCAGCCATGGGACTAGCGCTACCACAGATACGCAGTATTTT.

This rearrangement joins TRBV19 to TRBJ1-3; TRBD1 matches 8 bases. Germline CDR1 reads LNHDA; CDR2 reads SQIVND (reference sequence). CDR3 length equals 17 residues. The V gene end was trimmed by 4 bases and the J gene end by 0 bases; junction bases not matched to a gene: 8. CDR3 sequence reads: CASSTSRTGTSGNTIYF. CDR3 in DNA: TGTGCCAGTAGTACTTCCCGGACAGGGACCTCTGGAAACACCATATATTTT.

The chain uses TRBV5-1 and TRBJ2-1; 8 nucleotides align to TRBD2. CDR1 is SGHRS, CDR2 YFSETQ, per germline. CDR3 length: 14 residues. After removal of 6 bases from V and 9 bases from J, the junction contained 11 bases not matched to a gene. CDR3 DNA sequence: TGCGCCAGCACTCTTAGCGGGGCCCAGGGTGAGCAGTTCTTC. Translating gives CASTLSGAQGEQFF.

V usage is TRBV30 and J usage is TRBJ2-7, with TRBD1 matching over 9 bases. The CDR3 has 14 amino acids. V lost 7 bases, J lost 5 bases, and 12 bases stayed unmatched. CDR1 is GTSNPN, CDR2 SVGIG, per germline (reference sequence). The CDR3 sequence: CALNTGQGYDEQYF. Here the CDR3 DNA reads TGTGCCTTAAATACGGGACAGGGCTATGACGAGCAGTACTTC.

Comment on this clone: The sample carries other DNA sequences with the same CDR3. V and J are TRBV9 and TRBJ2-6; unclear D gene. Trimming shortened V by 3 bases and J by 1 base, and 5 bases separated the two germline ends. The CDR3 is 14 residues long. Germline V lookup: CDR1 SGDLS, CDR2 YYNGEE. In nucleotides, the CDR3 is TGTGCCAGCAGCGCCCCATCTGGGGCCAACGTCCTGACTTTC. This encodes CASSAPSGANVLTF.

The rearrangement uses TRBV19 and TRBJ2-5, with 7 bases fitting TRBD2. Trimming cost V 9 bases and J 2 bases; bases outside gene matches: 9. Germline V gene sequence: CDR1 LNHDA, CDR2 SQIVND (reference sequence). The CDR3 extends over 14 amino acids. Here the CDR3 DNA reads TGTGCCAGCCGTAGCGGGCCACAACAAGAGACCCAGTACTTC. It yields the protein CASRSGPQQETQYF.